The 8 T cell receptor beta chains below come from one sample, sequenced in a study of T cells in Graves' hyperthyroidism and ophthalmopathy (dated by TCRdb to about 2019). The library came from multiplex PCR. The listed sequencing device is Illumina HiSeq 2000. The TCR beta CDR3 regions were amplified from the RNA transcripts. For the first round of RT-PCR on the TCR CDR3, the HTBI primer set was used together with the Qiagen OneStep RT-PCR kit. TCRdb passed the public sequencing reads through fastp at Q25 and MiXCR, retaining productive beta sequences. CDR3 protein sequences are deduplicated, and each keeps its most common genes and DNA. The sample data list about 500,000 distinct CDR3 sequences, and roughly a sixth of these were observed just once. The ten largest clones take up approximately 15% of the sample. The sequencing sample was made of blood. These receptors all stem from a woman aged 18-29 years with Graves' ophthalmopathy.

This clonotype turned up a few times. The chain carries TRBV27 and TRBJ2-5; D call uncertain. The CDR3 has 14 amino acids. In germline, CDR1 is MNHEY, CDR2 SMNVEV (reference sequence). V dropped 0 bases and J dropped 6 bases, with 11 bases sitting between them. The CDR3 DNA sequence: TGTGCCAGCAGTTTATCGAAGGGCAGAAAGACCCAGTACTTC. Residues: CASSLSKGRKTQYF.

This clonotype was detected only a few times. V and J are TRBV6-1 and TRBJ2-3, with D perhaps matching TRBD2 (7 bases). Germline V gene sequence: CDR1 MNHNS, CDR2 SASEGT. V was shortened by 7 bases and J by 4 bases, with 21 bases between the two germline ends. CDR3 length: 16 amino acids. Here the CDR3 reads CASTPLGGGRSDTQYF. As DNA, the CDR3 is TGTGCCAGCACCCCCTTAGGGGGGGGGCGATCAGATACGCAGTATTTT.

The chain has TRBV7-8 and TRBJ2-3; TRBD2 matches 12 bases. CDR3 size: 18 residues. V shed 5 bases, J shed 0 bases, and the junction held 9 bases outside the gene matches. Germline lookup yields CDR1 SGHVS and CDR2 FQNEAQ. CDR3 sequence reads: CASSLRIGLAGSTDTQYF. The CDR3 DNA follows: TGTGCCAGCAGCCTTAGAATCGGACTAGCGGGGAGCACAGATACGCAGTATTTT.

The chain combines TRBV4-3 with TRBJ1-1; no clear D. Trimming removed 0 bases at V and 4 bases at J, with 9 bases between. The CDR3 totals 14 residues. Germline V CDR1 and CDR2: LGHNA, YSLEER. The CDR3 spells CASSQDSGRTEAFF. The CDR3 coding sequence is TGCGCCAGCAGCCAAGATTCCGGGCGCACTGAAGCTTTCTTT.

The table lists this clonotype with a count of one. The J gene is TRBJ2-3, the V gene TRBV20-1; possibly TRBD2 for D (6 bases). Trimming cost V 6 bases and J 0 bases, with 13 bases left between them. CDR1 is DFQATT and CDR2 is SNEGSKA in the germline V gene (reference sequence). CDR3 length: 14 residues. CDR3 loop: CSAPHSGSTDTQYF. The CDR3 coding sequence is TGCAGTGCCCCCCATAGCGGTAGCACAGATACGCAGTATTTT.

In its sample, this clonotype was seen a few times. The rearrangement uses TRBV7-6 and TRBJ2-5; TRBD1 matches at 7 bases. The CDR3 contains 15 residues. Germline CDR1 and CDR2: SGHVS and FNYEAQ. V was clipped by 4 bases and J by 2 bases; unmatched bases: 7. This CDR3 is CASSSAPTGQETQYF. The CDR3 nucleotides are TGTGCCAGCAGCTCCGCCCCGACAGGGCAAGAGACCCAGTACTTC.

This clonotype was recorded at least ten times. The chain combines TRBV7-2 with TRBJ2-5; 11 nucleotides agree with TRBD2. Looked up from germline, CDR1 is SGHTA and CDR2 is FQGNSA. The CDR3 consists of 16 residues. After removal of 5 bases from V and 2 bases from J, the junction contained 7 bases not matched to a gene. The CDR3 is CASSVVGTSGQETQYF. In DNA form, the CDR3 reads TGTGCCAGCAGCGTAGTCGGGACTAGCGGTCAAGAGACCCAGTACTTC.

This clonotype appeared many times. CDR3 loop: CASSTRQVTAGANVLTF. The CDR3 DNA follows: TGTGCCAGCAGTACCCGACAGGTCACAGCTGGGGCCAACGTCCTGACTTTC. The gene calls are TRBV2 and TRBJ2-6; perhaps TRBD1 as D (6 bases). Germline CDR1 reads SNHLY; CDR2 reads FYNNEI. The CDR3 runs to 17 residues. The V end was cut by 5 bases, the J end by 2 bases, with 16 bases between.